This TCR beta chain comes out of a study of T cells after yellow fever vaccination. General study findings and limits: A limited proportion of clonotypes was detected within both the CD4 and CD8 compartments. Booster samples showed a return of most primary-vaccination clones (roughly 96% CD4, approximately 88% CD8).

This clonotype was seen ten or more times. From germline, CDR1 is MGHDK and CDR2 SYGVNS. CDR3 length: 13 residues. V was trimmed by 8 bases and J by 5 bases, leaving 15 bases between them. TCRdb processed the 5' RACE reads anew with MiXCR; each CDR3 protein has one entry. The profile covers approximately 85,000 distinct CDR3 sequences, with about 14% appearing a single time and around 25% taken by the ten largest. This receptor was identified in a man between 18 and 35 years old who received the YFV17D yellow fever vaccine. The sequencing used CD8+ T cells not binding an NS4B(214-222) dextramer, sorted from PBMCs, collected more than 20 days after the first yellow fever vaccination. This rearrangement joins TRBV25-1 to TRBJ1-1; perhaps TRBD1 as D (6 bases). The CDR3 spells CASGNREGTEAFF. In nucleotides, the CDR3 is TGTGCCAGCGGCAACAGGGAGGGTACTGAAGCTTTCTTT.